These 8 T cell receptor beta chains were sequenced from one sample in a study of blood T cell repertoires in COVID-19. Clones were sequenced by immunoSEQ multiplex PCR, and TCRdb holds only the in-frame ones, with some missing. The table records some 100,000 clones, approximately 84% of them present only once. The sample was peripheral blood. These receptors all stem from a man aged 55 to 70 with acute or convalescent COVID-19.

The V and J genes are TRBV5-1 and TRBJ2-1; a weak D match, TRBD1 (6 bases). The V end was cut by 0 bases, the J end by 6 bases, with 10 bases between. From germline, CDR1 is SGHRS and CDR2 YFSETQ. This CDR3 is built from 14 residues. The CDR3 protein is CASSLDTGINEQFF. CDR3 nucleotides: TGCGCCAGCAGCTTGGATACAGGGATCAATGAGCAGTTCTTC.

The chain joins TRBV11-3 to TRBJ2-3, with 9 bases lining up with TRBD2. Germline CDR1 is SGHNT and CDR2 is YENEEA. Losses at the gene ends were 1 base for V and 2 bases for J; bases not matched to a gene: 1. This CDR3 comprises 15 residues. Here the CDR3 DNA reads TGTGCCAGCAGCTTAGGCGGGGGGGCCACAGATACGCAGTATTTT. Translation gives CASSLGGGATDTQYF.

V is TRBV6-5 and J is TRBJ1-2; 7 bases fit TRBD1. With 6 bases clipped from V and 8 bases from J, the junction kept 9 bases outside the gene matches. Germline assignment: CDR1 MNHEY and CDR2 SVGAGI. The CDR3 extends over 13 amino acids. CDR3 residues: CASRPTGLGGYTF. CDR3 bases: TGTGCCAGCAGACCGACAGGGCTGGGGGGCTACACCTTC.

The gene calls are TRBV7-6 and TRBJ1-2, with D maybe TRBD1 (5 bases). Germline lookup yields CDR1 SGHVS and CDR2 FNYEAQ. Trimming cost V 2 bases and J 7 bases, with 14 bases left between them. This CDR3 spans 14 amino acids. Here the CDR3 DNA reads TGTGCCAGCAGCTTAAATGCCCAGGGAATTGGCTACACCTTC. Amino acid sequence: CASSLNAQGIGYTF.

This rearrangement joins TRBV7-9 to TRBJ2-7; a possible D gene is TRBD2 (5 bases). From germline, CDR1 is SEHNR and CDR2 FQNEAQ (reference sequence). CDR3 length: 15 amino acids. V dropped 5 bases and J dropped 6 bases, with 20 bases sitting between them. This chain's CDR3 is CASSNLRSGSGEQYF. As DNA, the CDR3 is TGTGCCAGCAGCAACCTCCGTTCGGGATCAGGCGAGCAGTACTTC.

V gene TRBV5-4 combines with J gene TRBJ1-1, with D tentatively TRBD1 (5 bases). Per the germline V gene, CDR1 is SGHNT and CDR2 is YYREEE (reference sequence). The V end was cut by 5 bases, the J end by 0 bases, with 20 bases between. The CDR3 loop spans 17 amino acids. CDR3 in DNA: TGTGCCAGCAGTTCCGGGCCCCATGGGGCCATGAACACTGAAGCTTTCTTT. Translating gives CASSSGPHGAMNTEAFF.

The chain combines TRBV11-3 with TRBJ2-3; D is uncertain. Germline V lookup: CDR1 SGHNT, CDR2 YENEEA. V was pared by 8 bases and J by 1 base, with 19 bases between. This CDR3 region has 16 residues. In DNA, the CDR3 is TGTGCCAGCCAACAGAAGGCCCACCTCCGCACAGATACGCAGTATTTT. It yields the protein CASQQKAHLRTDTQYF.

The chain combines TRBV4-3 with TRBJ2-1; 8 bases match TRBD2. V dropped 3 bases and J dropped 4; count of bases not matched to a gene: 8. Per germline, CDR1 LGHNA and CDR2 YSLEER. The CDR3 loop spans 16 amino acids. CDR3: CASSHSGGNPYNEQFF. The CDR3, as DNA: TGCGCCAGCAGCCATTCGGGGGGGAATCCGTACAATGAGCAGTTCTTC.